This T cell receptor beta chain was documented in a study of regulatory and conventional T cells in RAG deficiency. The CDR3 spans 14 residues. Trimming took 0 bases from V and 2 from J, leaving 8 bases between them. The V gene's germline CDR1 is SGHDT and CDR2 YYEEEE. The sorted regulatory T cells were CD4+, CD25-high and CD127-low, with genomic DNA sequenced. Sequencing used immunoSEQ multiplex PCR; TCRdb keeps in-frame clones, though not all of them. The data show 20,000 or so clones, with 87% seen just once and 1.4% held by the top ten. This same sample was also part of a study on regulatory T cells. This second study says: The PCR used 52 TRBV and 13 TRBJ primers. Regulatory T cells showed the strongest V-J pair restriction and V/J gene skewing among patient repertoires.

The sequenced sample was Tregs sorted from blood. This TCR was sampled from a human donor in good health. This chain joins TRBV5-6 and TRBJ2-5; possible D gene TRBD2, 5 bases. In DNA form, the CDR3 reads TGTGCCAGCAGCTTGGGAGCGGCACAAGAGACCCAGTACTTC. This encodes CASSLGAAQETQYF.